The sequence of this TCR beta chain was determined in a study of CD8+CD57+ T cells in acquired aplastic anemia. At the level of the study: DNA per sorted CD4+ or CD8+ sample ranged about 0.17 to 30 ug, averaging approximately 3.3 ug.

Those patients picked for sequencing had displayed CD8+CD57+ cell expansion on flow cytometry. In all patients, the disease was severe acquired aplastic anemia. Receipt of therapy had not occurred in any patient by the time of blood sampling. In the case of this clonotype: Its antigen is undetermined.

Trimming removed 7 bases from V and 2 bases from J; junction bases left unmatched: 8. This CDR3 is built from 13 residues. The germline V gene has CDR1 DFQATT and CDR2 SNEGSKA (reference sequence). Both TCR beta VDJ combination and CDR3 sequence profiling were carried out. Genomic DNA was the template for this profiling. TCRdb redid the calling of the reads with MiXCR, one entry per CDR3 protein. The sample has 160,000 or so distinct CDR3 sequences; around 48% are singletons. Notes on the study in general: Patients and controls turned out to have approximately 29 CD8+ CDR3 sequences in common.

The V call is TRBV20-1, the J call TRBJ2-7, with 7 bases that match TRBD1. Specimen: sorted CD4+, CD8+, or CD8+CD57+ T cells (not recorded which) from PBMCs. The TCR comes from a human donor with aplastic anemia. The CDR3 reads CSVPGQTPYEQYF. The CDR3 DNA reads TGCAGTGTGCCGGGACAGACCCCCTACGAGCAGTACTTC.